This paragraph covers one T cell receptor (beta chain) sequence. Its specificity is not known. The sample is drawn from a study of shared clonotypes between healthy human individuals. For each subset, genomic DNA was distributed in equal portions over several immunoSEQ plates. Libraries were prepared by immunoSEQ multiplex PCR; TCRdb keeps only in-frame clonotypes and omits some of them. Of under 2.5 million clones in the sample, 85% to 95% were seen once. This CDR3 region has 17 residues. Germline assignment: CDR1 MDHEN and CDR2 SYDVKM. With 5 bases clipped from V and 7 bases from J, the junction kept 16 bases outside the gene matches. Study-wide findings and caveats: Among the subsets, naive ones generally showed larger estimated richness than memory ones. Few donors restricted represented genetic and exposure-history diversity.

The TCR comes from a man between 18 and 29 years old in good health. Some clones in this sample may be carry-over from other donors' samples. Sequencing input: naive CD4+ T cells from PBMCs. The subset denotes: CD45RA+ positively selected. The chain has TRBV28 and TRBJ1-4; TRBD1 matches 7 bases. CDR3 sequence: CASSEDPGAGGREKLFF. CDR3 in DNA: TGTGCCAGCAGTGAAGACCCGGGGGCAGGGGGACGTGAAAAACTGTTTTTT.